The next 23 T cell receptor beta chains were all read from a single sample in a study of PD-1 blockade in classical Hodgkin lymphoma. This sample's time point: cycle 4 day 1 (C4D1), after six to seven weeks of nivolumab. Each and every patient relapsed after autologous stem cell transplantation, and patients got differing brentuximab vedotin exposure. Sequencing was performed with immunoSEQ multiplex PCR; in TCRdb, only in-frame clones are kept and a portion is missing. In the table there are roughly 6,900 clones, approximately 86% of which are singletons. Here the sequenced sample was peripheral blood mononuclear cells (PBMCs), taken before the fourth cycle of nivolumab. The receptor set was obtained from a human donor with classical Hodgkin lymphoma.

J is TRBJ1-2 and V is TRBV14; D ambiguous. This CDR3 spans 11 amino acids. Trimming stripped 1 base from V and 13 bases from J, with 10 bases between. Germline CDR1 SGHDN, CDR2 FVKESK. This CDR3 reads CASSQGLPSTF. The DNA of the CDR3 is TGTGCCAGCAGCCAAGGACTCCCCAGCACCTTC. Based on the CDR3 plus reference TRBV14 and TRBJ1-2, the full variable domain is EAGVTQFPSHSVIEKGQTVTLRCDPISGHDNLYWYRRVMGKEIKFLLHFVKESKQDESGMPNNRFLAERTGGTYSTLKVQPAELEDSGVYFCASSQGLPSTFGSGTRLTVV.

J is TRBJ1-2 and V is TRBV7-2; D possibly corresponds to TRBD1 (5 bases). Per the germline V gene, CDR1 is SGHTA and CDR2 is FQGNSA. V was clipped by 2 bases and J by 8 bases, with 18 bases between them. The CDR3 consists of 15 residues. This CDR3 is CASSLRMGSDMGYTF. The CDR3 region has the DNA TGTGCCAGCAGCTTAAGAATGGGATCGGACATGGGCTACACCTTC.

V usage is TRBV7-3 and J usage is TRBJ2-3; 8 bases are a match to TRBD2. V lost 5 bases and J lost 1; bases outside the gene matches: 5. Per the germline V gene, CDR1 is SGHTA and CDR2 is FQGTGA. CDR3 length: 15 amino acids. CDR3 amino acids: CASSRSGGRTDTQYF. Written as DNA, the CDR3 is TGTGCCAGCAGCCGAAGCGGGGGACGCACAGATACGCAGTATTTT.

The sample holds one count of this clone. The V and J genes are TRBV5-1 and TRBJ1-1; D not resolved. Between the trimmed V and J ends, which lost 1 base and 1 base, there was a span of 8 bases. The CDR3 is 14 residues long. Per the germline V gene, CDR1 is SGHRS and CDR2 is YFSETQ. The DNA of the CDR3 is TGCGCCAGCAGCTTGCGGGCGACGAACACTGAAGCTTTCTTT. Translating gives CASSLRATNTEAFF.

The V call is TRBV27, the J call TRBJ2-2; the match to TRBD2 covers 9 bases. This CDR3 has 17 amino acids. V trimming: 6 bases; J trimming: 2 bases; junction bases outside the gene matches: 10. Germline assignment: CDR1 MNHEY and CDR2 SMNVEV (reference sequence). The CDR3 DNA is TGTGCCAGCAGCTATATGAGGACTAGCGCTAACACCGGGGAGCTGTTTTTT. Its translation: CASSYMRTSANTGELFF.

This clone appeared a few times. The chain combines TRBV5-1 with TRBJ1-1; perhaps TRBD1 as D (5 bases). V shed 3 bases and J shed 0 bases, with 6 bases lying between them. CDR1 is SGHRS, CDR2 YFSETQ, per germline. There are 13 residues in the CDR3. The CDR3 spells CASSSDMNTEAFF. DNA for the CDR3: TGCGCCAGCAGCTCGGACATGAACACTGAAGCTTTCTTT.

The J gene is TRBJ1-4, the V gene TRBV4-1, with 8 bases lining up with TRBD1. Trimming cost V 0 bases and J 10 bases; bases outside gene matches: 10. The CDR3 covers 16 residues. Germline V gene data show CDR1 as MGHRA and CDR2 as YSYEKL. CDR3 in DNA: TGCGCCAGCAGCCAAGAAACAGGGGGTGGCTGGGGAAAACTGTTTTTT. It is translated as CASSQETGGGWGKLFF.

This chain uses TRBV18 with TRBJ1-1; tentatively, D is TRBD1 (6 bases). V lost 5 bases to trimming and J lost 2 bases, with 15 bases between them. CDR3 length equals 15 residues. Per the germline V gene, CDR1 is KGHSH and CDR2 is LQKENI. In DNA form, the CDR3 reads TGTGCCAGCTCATCGAACACAGGGAAAAACACTGAAGCTTTCTTT. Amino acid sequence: CASSSNTGKNTEAFF.

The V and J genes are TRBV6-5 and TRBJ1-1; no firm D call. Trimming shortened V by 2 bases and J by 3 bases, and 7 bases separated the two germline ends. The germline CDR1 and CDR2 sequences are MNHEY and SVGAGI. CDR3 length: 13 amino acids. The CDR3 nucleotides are TGTGCCAGCAGTTACGGCAAGGACACTGAAGCTTTCTTT. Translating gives CASSYGKDTEAFF.

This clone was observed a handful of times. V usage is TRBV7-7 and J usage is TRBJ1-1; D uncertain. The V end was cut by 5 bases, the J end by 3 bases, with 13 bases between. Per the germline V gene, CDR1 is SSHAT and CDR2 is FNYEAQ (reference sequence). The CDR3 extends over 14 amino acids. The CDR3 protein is CASSPSLSDTEAFF. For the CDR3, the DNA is TGTGCCAGCAGCCCCAGTCTATCGGACACTGAAGCTTTCTTT.

Here the CDR3 DNA reads TGTGCCAGCAGCCCGATTCGACCAGGGGTTGGCAATCAGCCCCAGCATTTT. It is translated as CASSPIRPGVGNQPQHF. The rearrangement joins TRBV5-5 to TRBJ1-5, with a possible D match to TRBD1 (6 bases). Germline loops: CDR1 SGHKS, CDR2 YYEKEE (reference sequence). The CDR3 extends over 17 amino acids. Trimming stripped 4 bases from V and 2 bases from J, with 19 bases between.

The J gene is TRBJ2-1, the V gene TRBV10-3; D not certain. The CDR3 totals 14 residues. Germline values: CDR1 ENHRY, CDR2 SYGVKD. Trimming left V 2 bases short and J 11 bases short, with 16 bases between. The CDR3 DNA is TGTGCCATCAGTGAGCCTTCTGAGCAGGTCAAGCAGTTCTTC. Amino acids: CAISEPSEQVKQFF.

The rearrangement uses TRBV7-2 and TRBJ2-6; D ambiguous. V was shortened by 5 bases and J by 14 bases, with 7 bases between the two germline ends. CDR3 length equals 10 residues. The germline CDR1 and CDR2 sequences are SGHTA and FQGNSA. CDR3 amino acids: CASSARLLTF. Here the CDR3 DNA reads TGTGCCAGCAGCGCCCGACTCCTGACTTTC.

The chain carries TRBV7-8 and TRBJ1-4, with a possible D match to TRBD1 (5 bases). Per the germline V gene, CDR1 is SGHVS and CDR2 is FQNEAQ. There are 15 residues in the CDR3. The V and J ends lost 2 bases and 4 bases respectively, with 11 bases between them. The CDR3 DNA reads TGTGCCAGCAGCTTAAACGCCAGGGTTAATGAAAAACTGTTTTTT. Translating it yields CASSLNARVNEKLFF.

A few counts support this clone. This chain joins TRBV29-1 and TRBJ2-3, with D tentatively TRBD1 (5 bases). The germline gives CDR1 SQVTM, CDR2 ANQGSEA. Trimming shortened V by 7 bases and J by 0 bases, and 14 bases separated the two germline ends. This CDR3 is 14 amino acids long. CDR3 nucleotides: TGCAGCGCCAGTGCCAGGGTCAGCACAGATACGCAGTATTTT. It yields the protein CSASARVSTDTQYF.

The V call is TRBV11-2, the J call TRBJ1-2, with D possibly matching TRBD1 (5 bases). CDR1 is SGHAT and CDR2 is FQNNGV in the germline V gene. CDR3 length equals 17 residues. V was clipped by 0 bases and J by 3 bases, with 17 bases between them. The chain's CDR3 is CASSLDRRGWVYYGYTF. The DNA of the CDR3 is TGTGCCAGCAGCTTAGATCGGCGGGGCTGGGTTTACTATGGCTACACCTTC. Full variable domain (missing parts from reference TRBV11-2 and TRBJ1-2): EAGVAQSPRYKIIEKRQSVAFWCNPISGHATLYWYQQILGQGPKLLIQFQNNGVVDDSQLPKDRFSAERLKGVDSTLKIQPAKLEDSAVYLCASSLDRRGWVYYGYTFGSGTRLTVV.

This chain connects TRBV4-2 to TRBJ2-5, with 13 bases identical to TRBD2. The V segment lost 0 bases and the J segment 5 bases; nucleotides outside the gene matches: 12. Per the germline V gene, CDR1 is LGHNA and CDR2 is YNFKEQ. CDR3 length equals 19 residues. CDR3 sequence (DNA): TGTGCCAGCAGCCAAGATTCCGGGACTAGCGGGGCCAAGGGGGAGACCCAGTACTTC. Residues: CASSQDSGTSGAKGETQYF.

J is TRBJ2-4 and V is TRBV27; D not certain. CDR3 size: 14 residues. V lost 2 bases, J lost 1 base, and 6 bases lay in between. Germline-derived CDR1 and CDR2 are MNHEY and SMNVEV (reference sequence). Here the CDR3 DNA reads TGTGCCAGCAGTTTAGGGCGGGCCAAAAACATTCAGTACTTC. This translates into CASSLGRAKNIQYF.

The CDR3 DNA sequence: TGTGCCAGCAGCCCGCAGGGAACGAAAGAGACCCAGTACTTC. The encoded protein is CASSPQGTKETQYF. The chain employs TRBV11-2 and TRBJ2-5, with D possibly matching TRBD1 (5 bases). Trimming stripped 5 bases from V and 3 bases from J, with 13 bases between. Germline V gives CDR1 SGHAT, CDR2 FQNNGV. The CDR3 covers 14 residues.

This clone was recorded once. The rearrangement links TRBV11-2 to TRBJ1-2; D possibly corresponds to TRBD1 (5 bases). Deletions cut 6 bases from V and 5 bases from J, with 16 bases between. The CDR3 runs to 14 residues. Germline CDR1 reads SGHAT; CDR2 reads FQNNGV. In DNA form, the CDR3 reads TGTGCCAGCAGTCCCACGGGGGACCGTTATGGCTACACCTTC. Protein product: CASSPTGDRYGYTF.

The CDR3 DNA sequence: TGTGCCAGCAGCGAGCTAGCGGGGGGTCCTGGTGAGTTCCAAGAGACCCAGTACTTC. Amino acids: CASSELAGGPGEFQETQYF. The V and J genes are TRBV27 and TRBJ2-5; 11 bases match TRBD2. The ends lost 6 bases at V and 1 base at J; junction bases unmatched: 16. This CDR3 contains 19 residues. CDR1 MNHEY and CDR2 SMNVEV come from the germline V gene (reference sequence).

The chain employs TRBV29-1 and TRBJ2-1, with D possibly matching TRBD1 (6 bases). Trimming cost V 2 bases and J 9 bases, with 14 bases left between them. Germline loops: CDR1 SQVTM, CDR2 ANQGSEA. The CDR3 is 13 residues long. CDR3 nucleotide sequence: TGCAGCGTTGAAAGCAGGGGTAGGGGTGAGCAGTTCTTC. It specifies CSVESRGRGEQFF.

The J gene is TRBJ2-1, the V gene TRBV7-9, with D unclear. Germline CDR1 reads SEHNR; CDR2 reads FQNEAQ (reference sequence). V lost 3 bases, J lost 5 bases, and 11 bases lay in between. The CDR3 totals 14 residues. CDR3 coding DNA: TGTGCCAGCAGCTTCCGTCAGGCCAACAATGAGCAGTTCTTC. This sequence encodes CASSFRQANNEQFF.